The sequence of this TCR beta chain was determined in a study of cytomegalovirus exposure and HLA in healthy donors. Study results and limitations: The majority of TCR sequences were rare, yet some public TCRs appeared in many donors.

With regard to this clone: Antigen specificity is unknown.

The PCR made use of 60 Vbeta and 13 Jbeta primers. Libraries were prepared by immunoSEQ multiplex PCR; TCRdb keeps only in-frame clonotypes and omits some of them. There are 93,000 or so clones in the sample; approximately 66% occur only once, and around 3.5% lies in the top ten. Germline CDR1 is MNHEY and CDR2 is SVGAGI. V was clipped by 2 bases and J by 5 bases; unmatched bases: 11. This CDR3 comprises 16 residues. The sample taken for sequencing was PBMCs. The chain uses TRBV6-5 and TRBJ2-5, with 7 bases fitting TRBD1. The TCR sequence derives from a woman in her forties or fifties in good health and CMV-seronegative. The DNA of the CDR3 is TGTGCCAGCAGTTACAGACGAGTAGGGGGCAGGGAGACCCAGTACTTC. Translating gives CASSYRRVGGRETQYF.